The T cell receptor (beta chain) under discussion was sequenced for a study of blood T cell repertoires in COVID-19. Germline lookup yields CDR1 LNHNV and CDR2 YYDKDF (reference sequence). The CDR3 totals 15 residues. The junction had 6 bases not matched to a gene; V was cut back by 3 bases and J by 5 bases. Cohort allocation depended upon clinical history that participants reported. Per the original data handling: Estimated nucleated cell counts came from reference gene primer amplification. Produced via immunoSEQ multiplex PCR; TCRdb's table is partial and in-frame only. V, J and clone size are those of that table, while D and trimming were read from the DNA. The sample includes roughly 400,000 clones, 88% of them seen just once.

This receptor was taken from a woman between 35 and 50 years old with acute COVID-19. Sequences were obtained from PBMCs or T cells enriched from blood (not recorded which). The chain employs TRBV15 and TRBJ1-5, with 8 bases matching TRBD1. CDR3 nucleotides: TGTGCCACCAGCAGGGCGACAGGGGTTTATCAGCCCCAGCATTTT. It is translated as CATSRATGVYQPQHF. The full variable domain, with the rest looked up from reference TRBV15 and TRBJ1-5, is DAMVIQNPRYQVTQFGKPVTLSCSQTLNHNVMYWYQQKSSQAPKLLFHYYDKDFNNEADTPDNFQSRRPNTSFCFLDIRSPGLGDTAMYLCATSRATGVYQPQHFGDGTRLSIL.